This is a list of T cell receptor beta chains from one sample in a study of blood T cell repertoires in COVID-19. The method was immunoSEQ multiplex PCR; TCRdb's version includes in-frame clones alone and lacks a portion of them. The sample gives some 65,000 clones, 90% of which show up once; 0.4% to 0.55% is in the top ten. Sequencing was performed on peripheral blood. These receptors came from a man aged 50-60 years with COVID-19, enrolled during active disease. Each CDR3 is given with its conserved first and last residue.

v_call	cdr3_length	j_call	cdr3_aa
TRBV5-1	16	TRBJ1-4	CASSLTGYLANEKLFF
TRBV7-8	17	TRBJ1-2	CASSLASPGTGAYGYTF
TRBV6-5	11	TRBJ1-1	CASMRGTEAFF
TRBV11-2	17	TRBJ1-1	CASSPRDRGQRNTEAFF
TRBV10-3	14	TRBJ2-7	CATHDRGDSYEQYF
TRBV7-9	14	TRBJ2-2	CASSLYGDTGELFF
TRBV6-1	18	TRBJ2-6	CASSEPGSFFTGANVLTF
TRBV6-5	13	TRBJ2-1	CASRPGEVTEQFF
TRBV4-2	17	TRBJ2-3	CASSRSRGGSDTDTQYF
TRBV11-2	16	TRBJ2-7	CASSSLKMTSGYEQYF
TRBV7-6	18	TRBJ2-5	CASSLGASGTELGETQYF
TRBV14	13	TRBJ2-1	CASSPDFYNEQFF
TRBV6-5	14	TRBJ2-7	CASTPGRGSYEQYF
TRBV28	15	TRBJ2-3	CASSLLERVTDTQYF
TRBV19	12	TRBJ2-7	CASSRSGSEQYF
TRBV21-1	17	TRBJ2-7	CASSPSGRGRRPSEQYF
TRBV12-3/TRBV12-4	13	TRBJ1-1	CASSLGERTEAFF
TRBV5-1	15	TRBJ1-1	CASSSRTAGDTEAFF
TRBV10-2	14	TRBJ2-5	CASSESARWETQYF
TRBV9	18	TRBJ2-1	CASSVAAGGGGFYNEQFF
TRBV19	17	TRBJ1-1	CASSKIYPTDKNTEAFF
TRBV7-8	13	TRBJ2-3	CASSLAGVDTQYF
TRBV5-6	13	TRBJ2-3	CASSSWRLDTQYF
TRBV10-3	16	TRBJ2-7	CAISGVGLAVADEQYF
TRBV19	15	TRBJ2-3	CASKVSGRGTDTQYF
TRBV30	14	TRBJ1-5	CAWSWGSSNQPQHF
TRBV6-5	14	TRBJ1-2	CASRVTGTMGGYTF